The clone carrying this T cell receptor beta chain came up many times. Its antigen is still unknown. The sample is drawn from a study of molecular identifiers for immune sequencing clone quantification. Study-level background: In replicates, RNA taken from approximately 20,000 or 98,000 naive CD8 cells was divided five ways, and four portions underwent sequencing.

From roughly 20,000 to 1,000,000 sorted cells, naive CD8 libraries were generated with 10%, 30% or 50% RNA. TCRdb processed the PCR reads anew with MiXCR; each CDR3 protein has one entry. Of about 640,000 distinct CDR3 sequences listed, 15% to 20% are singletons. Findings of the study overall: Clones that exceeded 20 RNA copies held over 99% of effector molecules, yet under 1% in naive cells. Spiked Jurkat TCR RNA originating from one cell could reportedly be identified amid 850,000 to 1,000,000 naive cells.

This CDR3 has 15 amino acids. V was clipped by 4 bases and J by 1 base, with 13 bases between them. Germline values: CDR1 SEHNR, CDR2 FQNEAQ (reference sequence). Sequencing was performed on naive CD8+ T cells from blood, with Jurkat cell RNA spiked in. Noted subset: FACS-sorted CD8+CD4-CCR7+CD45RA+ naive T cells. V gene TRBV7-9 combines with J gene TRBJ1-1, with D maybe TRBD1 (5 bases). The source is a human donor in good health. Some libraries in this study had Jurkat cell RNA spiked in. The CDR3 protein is CASSSSQGRNTEAFF. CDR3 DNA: TGTGCCAGCAGCTCTTCGCAGGGAAGGAACACTGAAGCTTTCTTT.